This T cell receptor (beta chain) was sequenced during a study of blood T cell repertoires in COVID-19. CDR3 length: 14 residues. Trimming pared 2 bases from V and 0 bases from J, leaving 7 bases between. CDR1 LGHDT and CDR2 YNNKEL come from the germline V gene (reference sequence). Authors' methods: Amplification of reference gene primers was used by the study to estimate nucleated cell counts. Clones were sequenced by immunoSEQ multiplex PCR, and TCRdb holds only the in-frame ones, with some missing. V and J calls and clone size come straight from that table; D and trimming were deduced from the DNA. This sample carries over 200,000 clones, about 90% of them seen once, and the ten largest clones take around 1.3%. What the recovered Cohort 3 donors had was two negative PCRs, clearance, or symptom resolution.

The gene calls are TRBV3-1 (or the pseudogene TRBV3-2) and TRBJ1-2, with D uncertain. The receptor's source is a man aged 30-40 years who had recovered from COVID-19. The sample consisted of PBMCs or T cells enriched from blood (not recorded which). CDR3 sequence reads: CASSQQETNYGYTF. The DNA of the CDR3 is TGTGCCAGCAGCCAACAGGAAACTAACTATGGCTACACCTTC.